These 25 T cell receptor beta chains originate from one sample sequenced in a study of a mutant IDH1 vaccine in newly diagnosed glioma. Regarding time point: week 11, during vaccination. Alongside topical imiquimod, each dose of vaccine comprised 300 ug of mutant IDH1 20-mer peptide. These receptors' antigens are unknown. The assay was immunoSEQ multiplex PCR, and TCRdb's table has in-frame clones only and misses some. The sample yields some 130,000 clones, roughly 77% seen once. The starting material was PBMCs, obtained from a glioma patient whose treatment included an IDH1 peptide vaccine. These receptors originate from a man aged 40-49 years with glioma.

J is TRBJ1-2 and V is TRBV10-3, with 11 bases aligning to TRBD1. The germline V gene encodes CDR1 ENHRY and CDR2 SYGVKD. The CDR3 has 14 amino acids. The junction had 4 bases not matched to a gene; V was cut back by 7 bases and J by 3 bases. This CDR3 is CAITRGQGDYGYTF. CDR3 nucleotides: TGTGCCATCACTAGGGGACAGGGGGACTATGGCTACACCTTC.

This clone was seen only a few times. This chain joins TRBV2 and TRBJ2-2; the match to TRBD1 covers 10 bases. Germline V gene lookup returns CDR1 SNHLY and CDR2 FYNNEI. The CDR3 length is 16 residues. J lost 3 bases, V lost 6 bases, and 7 bases had no gene match. The CDR3 loop reads CASSRDRGQYTGELFF. CDR3 coding DNA: TGTGCCAGCAGCCGGGACAGGGGACAGTACACCGGGGAGCTGTTTTTT.

This clone was counted a single time. The V call is TRBV7-2, the J call TRBJ2-3, with 9 bases identical to TRBD1. The length of the CDR3 is 15 residues. The germline V gene encodes CDR1 SGHTA and CDR2 FQGNSA. The V and J ends lost 5 bases and 2 bases, in that order; junction bases with no gene match: 5. The CDR3 loop reads CASSPQGANTDTQYF. The CDR3 DNA is TGTGCCAGCAGCCCACAGGGGGCGAACACAGATACGCAGTATTTT.

CDR3 residues: CASSTGTGNTIYF. The CDR3 DNA sequence: TGTGCCAGTAGTACAGGGACTGGAAACACCATATATTTT. This chain joins TRBV19 and TRBJ1-3, with D tentatively TRBD1 (5 bases). The CDR3 runs 13 residues. The germline V and J ends were trimmed by 4 bases and 2 bases, with 6 bases remaining between them. CDR1 is LNHDA and CDR2 is SQIVND in the germline V gene (reference sequence).

This clone was seen only a few times. The rearrangement uses TRBV19 and TRBJ2-1; 12 bases match TRBD2. CDR1 is LNHDA and CDR2 is SQIVND in the germline V gene (reference sequence). The CDR3 totals 17 residues. The junction had 8 bases not matched to a gene; V was cut back by 3 bases and J by 5 bases. This CDR3 reads CASSIFTGLAGHNEQFF. CDR3 nucleotide sequence: TGTGCCAGTAGTATCTTTACGGGACTAGCGGGCCACAATGAGCAGTTCTTC.

The V gene is TRBV20-1, the J gene TRBJ2-7; D ambiguous. The V and J ends lost 3 bases and 6 bases respectively, with 9 bases between them. This CDR3 is 11 amino acids long. Germline CDR1 is DFQATT and CDR2 is SNEGSKA (reference sequence). The CDR3 is CSAREVPEQYF. Written as DNA, the CDR3 is TGCAGTGCTAGGGAAGTGCCCGAGCAGTACTTC.

This clone was picked up a small number of times. The sample has other DNA sequences that encode this CDR3 too. The V and J genes are TRBV9 and TRBJ2-7, with TRBD1 identical over 8 bases. This CDR3 has 13 amino acids. With V trimmed by 4 bases and J by 6 bases, 6 bases remained unmatched. Germline CDR1 is SGDLS and CDR2 is YYNGEE. CDR3 in DNA: TGTGCCAGCAGCCAAGACAGGGGAGGCGAGCAGTACTTC. It yields the protein CASSQDRGGEQYF.

CDR3 residues: CASRDKGTVNTEAFF. In DNA form, the CDR3 reads TGTGCCAGCCGGGATAAAGGGACAGTGAACACTGAAGCTTTCTTT. This chain links TRBV6-1 with TRBJ1-1, with 7 positions matching TRBD1. CDR3 length equals 15 residues. V trimming: 8 bases; J trimming: 0 bases; junction bases outside the gene matches: 9. Germline-derived CDR1 and CDR2 are MNHNS and SASEGT.

The chain couples TRBV27 to TRBJ2-5; 8 bases are a match to TRBD2. Germline V gives CDR1 MNHEY, CDR2 SMNVEV (reference sequence). V was clipped by 10 bases and J by 5 bases; unmatched bases: 9. The CDR3 has 13 residues. This CDR3 reads CATKAGVFETQYF. The CDR3, as DNA: TGTGCCACCAAAGCGGGAGTATTCGAGACCCAGTACTTC.

The chain employs TRBV5-4 and TRBJ1-1; D is unclear. V was cut by 3 bases and J by 1 base, with 10 bases left in between. In germline, CDR1 is SGHNT, CDR2 YYREEE (reference sequence). CDR3 length equals 14 residues. This CDR3 reads CASSSNTENTEAFF. In nucleotides, the CDR3 is TGTGCCAGCAGCTCAAATACAGAGAACACTGAAGCTTTCTTT.

The chain has TRBV15 and TRBJ1-3; no firm D call. CDR1 LNHNV and CDR2 YYDKDF come from the germline V gene (reference sequence). This CDR3 comprises 14 residues. The ends were cut back, 5 bases at V and 0 bases at J, with 8 bases in the middle. CDR3 protein: CATSGLRSGNTIYF. The CDR3 nucleotides are TGTGCCACCAGCGGACTGCGCTCTGGAAACACCATATATTTT.

The genes are TRBV18 and TRBJ2-1; 8 bases align to TRBD1. Germline values: CDR1 KGHSH, CDR2 LQKENI. The CDR3 is 15 amino acids. The V segment lost 2 bases and the J segment 2 bases; nucleotides outside the gene matches: 2. The CDR3 DNA reads as TGTGCCAGCTCACCAGGGACAGGAGCCTACAATGAGCAGTTCTTC. Protein: CASSPGTGAYNEQFF.

Many counts were recorded for this clone. The chain carries TRBV4-2 and TRBJ2-6; TRBD2 might be the D (5 bases). Trimming stripped 4 bases from V and 2 bases from J, with 12 bases between. The germline CDR1 and CDR2 sequences are LGHNA and YNFKEQ. The CDR3 length is 16 residues. In nucleotides, the CDR3 is TGTGCCAGCAGCCCAGCAACGGGGACTGGGGCCAACGTCCTGACTTTC. The encoded protein is CASSPATGTGANVLTF.

This clone was recorded only once. CDR3 DNA: TGTGCCAGCAGCTTGGCTGCGACAGGGGCTAATGAAAAACTGTTTTTT. Protein product: CASSLAATGANEKLFF. V is TRBV5-6 and J is TRBJ1-4, with 8 bases lining up with TRBD1. V lost 0 bases to trimming and J lost 3 bases; unmatched junction nucleotides: 4. The germline CDR1 and CDR2 sequences are SGHDT and YYEEEE. The CDR3 has 16 residues.

This chain uses TRBV7-2 with TRBJ2-3; TRBD2 matches 7 bases. Germline lookup yields CDR1 SGHTA and CDR2 FQGNSA. The CDR3 runs 15 residues. The V gene end was trimmed by 4 bases and the J gene end by 2 bases; junction bases not matched to a gene: 6. The CDR3 here is CASSSLAQYTDTQYF. The CDR3 coding sequence is TGTGCCAGCAGCTCACTAGCGCAGTACACAGATACGCAGTATTTT.

This clone was counted between two and nine times. This chain connects TRBV6-1 to TRBJ2-2; TRBD2 agrees at 14 bases. The CDR3 is made up of 18 amino acids. V was pared by 3 bases and J by 7 bases, with 10 bases of the junction left unmatched. The germline CDR1 and CDR2 sequences are MNHNS and SASEGT. CDR3 loop: CASSDRLAGGLEGGELFF. CDR3 sequence (DNA): TGTGCCAGCAGTGACAGACTAGCGGGAGGGCTGGAGGGCGGGGAGCTGTTTTTT.

The chain joins TRBV19 to TRBJ1-1; perhaps TRBD1 as D (5 bases). CDR3 length: 15 residues. Trimming pared 3 bases from V and 6 bases from J, leaving 17 bases between. Germline assignment: CDR1 LNHDA and CDR2 SQIVND (reference sequence). The DNA for the CDR3 is TGTGCCAGTAGTATCTCCACGTCAGGGTTCCCTGAAGCTTTCTTT. Protein product: CASSISTSGFPEAFF.

This chain uses TRBV28 with TRBJ1-5, with D tentatively TRBD1 (6 bases). Trimming shortened V by 5 bases and J by 7 bases, and 18 bases separated the two germline ends. Looked up from germline, CDR1 is MDHEN and CDR2 is SYDVKM. This CDR3 has 15 amino acids. Written as DNA, the CDR3 is TGTGCCAGCAGTGACTCGGCAGGGGAAGGCCAGCCCCAGCATTTT. It specifies CASSDSAGEGQPQHF.

The chain is built from TRBV6-1 and TRBJ1-3; possibly TRBD1 for D (5 bases). Per the germline V gene, CDR1 is MNHNS and CDR2 is SASEGT. Trimming removed 2 bases at V and 1 base at J, with 12 bases between. The CDR3 sequence is 16 residues long. DNA for the CDR3: TGTGCCAGCAGTGAACGAGGTGGACAATCTGGAAACACCATATATTTT. This translates into CASSERGGQSGNTIYF.

This chain joins TRBV5-6 and TRBJ2-5, with TRBD2 matching over 11 bases. The J call may be incorrect, as the DNA end agrees better with TRBJ2-7. Germline V CDR1 and CDR2: SGHDT, YYEEEE. CDR3 length equals 17 residues. The CDR3 coding sequence is TGTGCCAGCGAACCGGGACTAGCGGAGAGGAGCTCCTACGAGCAGTACTTC. Translating gives CASEPGLAERSSYEQYF.

This chain connects TRBV6-6 to TRBJ1-2; D not certain. V was pared by 7 bases and J by 2 bases, with 17 bases between. The germline gives CDR1 MNHNY, CDR2 SVGAGI (reference sequence). This CDR3 has 15 amino acids. CDR3 in amino acids: CASTGPRFGNYGYTF. Here the CDR3 DNA reads TGTGCCAGCACCGGCCCTCGCTTCGGGAACTATGGCTACACCTTC.

The chain couples TRBV5-1 to TRBJ2-5; 10 nucleotides line up with TRBD2. J was trimmed by 1 base and V by 0 bases; bases with no gene match: 6. This CDR3 spans 17 amino acids. CDR1 and CDR2 (germline): SGHRS, YFSETQ. CDR3 sequence (DNA): TGCGCCAGCAGCTTGGGACTAGCGGGCAGACGCCAAGAGACCCAGTACTTC. Its translation: CASSLGLAGRRQETQYF.

This clone was observed a single time. The DNA of the CDR3 is TGCAGCGCCTCCGGGACGGCCGTCTGGGAGCAGTACTTC. This sequence encodes CSASGTAVWEQYF. The J gene is TRBJ2-7, the V gene TRBV29-1; D possibly matches TRBD1 or TRBD2 (5 bases each). The V end was cut by 7 bases, the J end by 7 bases, with 20 bases between. CDR3 length: 13 residues. Germline assignment: CDR1 SQVTM and CDR2 ANQGSEA.

This sequence joins TRBV5-1 and TRBJ2-7; 8 nucleotides agree with TRBD2. This CDR3 has 14 residues. With 1 base clipped from V and 7 bases from J, the junction kept 7 bases outside the gene matches. Germline CDR1 SGHRS, CDR2 YFSETQ. CDR3 in DNA: TGCGCCAGCAGCTTGATTAGCGGGGTGGGGGAGCAGTACTTC. It is translated as CASSLISGVGEQYF.

Concerning this clone itself: One end of the junction varies from germline; a read error may be responsible. The rearrangement joins TRBV2 to TRBJ2-3; 8 bases are shared with TRBD1. The CDR3 is 13 amino acids. Germline CDR1 reads SNHLY; CDR2 reads FYNNEI. CDR3 coding DNA: TGTGCCAGCAGCGTCGAAGGGACAGGTACGCAGTATTTT. Protein: CASSVEGTGTQYF.